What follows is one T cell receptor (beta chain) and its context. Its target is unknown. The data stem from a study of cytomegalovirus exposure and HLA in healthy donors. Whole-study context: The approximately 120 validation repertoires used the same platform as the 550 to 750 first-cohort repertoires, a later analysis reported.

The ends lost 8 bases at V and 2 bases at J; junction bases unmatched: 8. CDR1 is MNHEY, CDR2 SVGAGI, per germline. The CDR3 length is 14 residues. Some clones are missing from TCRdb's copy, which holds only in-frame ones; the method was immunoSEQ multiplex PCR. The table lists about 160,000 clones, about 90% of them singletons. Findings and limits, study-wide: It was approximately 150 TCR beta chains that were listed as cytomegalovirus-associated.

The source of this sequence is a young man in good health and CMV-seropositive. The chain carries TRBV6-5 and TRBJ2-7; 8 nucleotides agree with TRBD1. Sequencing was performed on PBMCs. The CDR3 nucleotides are TGTGCCAGCTCTTTGTCGACAGGGGCCTACGAGCAGTACTTC. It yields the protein CASSLSTGAYEQYF.